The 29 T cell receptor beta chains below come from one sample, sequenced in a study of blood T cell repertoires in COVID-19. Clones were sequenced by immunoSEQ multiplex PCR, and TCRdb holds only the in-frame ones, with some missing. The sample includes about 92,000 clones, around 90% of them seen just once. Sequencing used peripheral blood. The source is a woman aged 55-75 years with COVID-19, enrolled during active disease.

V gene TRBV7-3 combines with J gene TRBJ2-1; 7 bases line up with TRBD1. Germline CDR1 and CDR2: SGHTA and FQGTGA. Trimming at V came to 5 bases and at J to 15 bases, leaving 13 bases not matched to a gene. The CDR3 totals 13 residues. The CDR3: CASSLDRDSLSFF. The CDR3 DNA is TGTGCCAGCAGCCTCGACAGGGACAGCCTTTCGTTCTTC.

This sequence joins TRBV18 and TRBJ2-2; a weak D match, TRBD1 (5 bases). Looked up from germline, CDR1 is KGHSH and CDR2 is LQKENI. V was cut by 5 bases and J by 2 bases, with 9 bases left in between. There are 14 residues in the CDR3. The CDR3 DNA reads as TGTGCCAGCTCAGGGGCAGGCAACACCGGGGAGCTGTTTTTT. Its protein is CASSGAGNTGELFF.

For the CDR3, the DNA is TGCGCCAGCAGCCCTGGGCCTGACAGGGTAGGAAGTCAGCCCCAGCATTTT. It codes for CASSPGPDRVGSQPQHF. This rearrangement joins TRBV5-1 to TRBJ1-5, with 7 bases lining up with TRBD1. The CDR3 is 17 amino acids. The germline gives CDR1 SGHRS, CDR2 YFSETQ. After removal of 4 bases from V and 6 bases from J, the junction contained 16 bases not matched to a gene.

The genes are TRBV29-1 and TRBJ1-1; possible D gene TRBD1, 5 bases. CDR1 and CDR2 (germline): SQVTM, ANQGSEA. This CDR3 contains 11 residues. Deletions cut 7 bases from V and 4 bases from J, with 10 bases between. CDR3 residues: CSGTRGTEAFF. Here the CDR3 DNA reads TGCAGCGGGACAAGGGGCACTGAAGCTTTCTTT.

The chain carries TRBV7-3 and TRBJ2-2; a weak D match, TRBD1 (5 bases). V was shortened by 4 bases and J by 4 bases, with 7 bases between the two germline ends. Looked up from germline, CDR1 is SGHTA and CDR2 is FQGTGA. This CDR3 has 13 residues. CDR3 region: CASSSDTTGELFF. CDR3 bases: TGTGCCAGCAGCTCGGACACCACCGGGGAGCTGTTTTTT.

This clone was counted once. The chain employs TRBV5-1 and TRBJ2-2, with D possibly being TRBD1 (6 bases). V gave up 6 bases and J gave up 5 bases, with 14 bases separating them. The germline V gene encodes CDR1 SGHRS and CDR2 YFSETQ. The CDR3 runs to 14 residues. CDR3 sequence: CASTDSFGTGELFF. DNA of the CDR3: TGCGCCAGCACGGACAGCTTCGGAACCGGGGAGCTGTTTTTT. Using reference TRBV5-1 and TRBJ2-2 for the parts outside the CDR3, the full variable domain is KAGVTQTPRYLIKTRGQQVTLSCSPISGHRSVSWYQQTPGQGLQFLFEYFSETQRNKGNFPGRFSGRQFSNSRSEMNVSTLELGDSALYLCASTDSFGTGELFFGEGSRLTVL.

The CDR3 nucleotides are TGTGCCAGCTCACCACGGGGACAGACTAATGAAAAACTGTTTTTT. It encodes CASSPRGQTNEKLFF. V and J are TRBV18 and TRBJ1-4; 7 positions match TRBD1. The V and J ends lost 1 base and 2 bases, in that order; junction bases with no gene match: 1. The CDR3 extends over 15 amino acids. Germline CDR1 KGHSH, CDR2 LQKENI.

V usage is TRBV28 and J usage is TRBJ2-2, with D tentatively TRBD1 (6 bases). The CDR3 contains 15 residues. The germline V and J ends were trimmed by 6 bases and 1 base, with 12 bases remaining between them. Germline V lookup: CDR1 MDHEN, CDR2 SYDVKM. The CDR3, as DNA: TGTGCCAGCAGATTACCGGGACAGAACACCGGGGAGCTGTTTTTT. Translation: CASRLPGQNTGELFF. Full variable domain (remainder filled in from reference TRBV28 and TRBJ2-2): DVKVTQSSRYLVKRTGEKVFLECVQDMDHENMFWYRQDPGLGLRLIYFSYDVKMKEKGDIPEGYSVSREKKERFSLILESASTNQTSMYLCASRLPGQNTGELFFGEGSRLTVL.

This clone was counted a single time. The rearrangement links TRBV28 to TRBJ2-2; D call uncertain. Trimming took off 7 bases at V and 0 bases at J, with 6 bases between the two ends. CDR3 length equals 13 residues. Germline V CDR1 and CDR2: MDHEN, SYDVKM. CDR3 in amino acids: CASTWPNTGELFF. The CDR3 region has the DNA TGTGCCAGCACCTGGCCGAACACCGGGGAGCTGTTTTTT.

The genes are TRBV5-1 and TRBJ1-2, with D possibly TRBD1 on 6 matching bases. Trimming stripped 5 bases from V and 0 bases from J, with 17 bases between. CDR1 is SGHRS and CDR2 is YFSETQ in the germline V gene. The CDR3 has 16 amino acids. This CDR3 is CASREGTPPSNYGYTF. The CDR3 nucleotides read TGCGCCAGCAGAGAGGGGACACCCCCATCTAACTATGGCTACACCTTC.

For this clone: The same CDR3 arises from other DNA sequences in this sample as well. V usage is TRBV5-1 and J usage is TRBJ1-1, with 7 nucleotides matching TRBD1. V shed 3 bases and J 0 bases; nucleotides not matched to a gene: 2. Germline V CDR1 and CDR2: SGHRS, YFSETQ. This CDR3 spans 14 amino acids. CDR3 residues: CASSSGQLNTEAFF. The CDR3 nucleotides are TGCGCCAGCAGCTCGGGACAGTTGAACACTGAAGCTTTCTTT.

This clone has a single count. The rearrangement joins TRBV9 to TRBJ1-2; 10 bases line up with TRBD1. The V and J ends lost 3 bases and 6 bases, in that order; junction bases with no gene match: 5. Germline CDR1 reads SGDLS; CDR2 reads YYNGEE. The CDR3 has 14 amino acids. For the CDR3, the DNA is TGTGCCAGCAGCGGCGACAGGGGGCCGGATGGCTACACCTTC. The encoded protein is CASSGDRGPDGYTF.

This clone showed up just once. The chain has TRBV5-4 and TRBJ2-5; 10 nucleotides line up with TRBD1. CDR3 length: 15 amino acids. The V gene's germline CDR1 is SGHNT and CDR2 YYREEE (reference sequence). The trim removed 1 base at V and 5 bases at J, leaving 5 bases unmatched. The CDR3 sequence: CASSLRTGGWETQYF. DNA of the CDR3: TGTGCCAGCAGCTTGAGGACAGGGGGGTGGGAGACCCAGTACTTC.

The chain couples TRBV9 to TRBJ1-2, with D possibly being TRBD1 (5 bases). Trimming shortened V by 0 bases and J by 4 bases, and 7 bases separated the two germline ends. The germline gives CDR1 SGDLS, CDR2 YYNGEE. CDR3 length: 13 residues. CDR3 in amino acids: CASSVGGGYGYTF. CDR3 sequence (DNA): TGTGCCAGCAGCGTAGGGGGCGGCTATGGCTACACCTTC.

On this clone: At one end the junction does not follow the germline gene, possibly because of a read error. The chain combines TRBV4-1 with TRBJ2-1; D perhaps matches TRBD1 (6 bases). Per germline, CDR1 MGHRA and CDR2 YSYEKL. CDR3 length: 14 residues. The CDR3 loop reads CASSHYRDYSEQFF. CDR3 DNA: TGCGCCAGCAGCCACTACAGGGATTACAGTGAGCAGTTCTTC.

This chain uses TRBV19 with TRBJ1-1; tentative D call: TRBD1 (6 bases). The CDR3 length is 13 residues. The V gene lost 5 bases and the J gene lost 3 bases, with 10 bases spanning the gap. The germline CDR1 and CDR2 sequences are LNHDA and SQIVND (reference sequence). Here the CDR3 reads CASSHTGYTEAFF. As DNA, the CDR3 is TGTGCCAGTAGTCATACAGGGTACACTGAAGCTTTCTTT.

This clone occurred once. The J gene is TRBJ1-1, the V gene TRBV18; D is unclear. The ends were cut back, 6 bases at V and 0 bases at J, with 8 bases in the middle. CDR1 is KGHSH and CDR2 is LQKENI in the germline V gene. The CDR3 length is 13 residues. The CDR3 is CASSTDMNTEAFF. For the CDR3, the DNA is TGTGCCAGCTCCACAGACATGAACACTGAAGCTTTCTTT.

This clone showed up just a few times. DNA for the CDR3: TGTGCCAGCAGCGTGATCTGGGAGGACACTGAAGCTTTCTTT. Amino acids: CASSVIWEDTEAFF. The chain carries TRBV6-5 and TRBJ1-1, with no clear D. CDR3 size: 14 residues. Germline CDR1 MNHEY, CDR2 SVGAGI. Trimming cost V 6 bases and J 3 bases, with 14 bases left between them.

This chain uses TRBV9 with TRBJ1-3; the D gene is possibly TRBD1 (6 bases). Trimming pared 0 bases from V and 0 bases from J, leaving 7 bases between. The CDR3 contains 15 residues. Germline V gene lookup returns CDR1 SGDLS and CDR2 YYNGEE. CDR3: CASSVGQASGNTIYF. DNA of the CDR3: TGTGCCAGCAGCGTAGGACAGGCCTCTGGAAACACCATATATTTT.

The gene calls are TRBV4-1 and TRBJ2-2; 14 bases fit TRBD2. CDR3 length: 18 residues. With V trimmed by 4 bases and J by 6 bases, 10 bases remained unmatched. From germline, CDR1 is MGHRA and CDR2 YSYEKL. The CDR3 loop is CASSPTAPGLAGAGELFF. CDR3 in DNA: TGCGCCAGCAGCCCGACCGCGCCGGGACTAGCGGGGGCCGGGGAGCTGTTTTTT.

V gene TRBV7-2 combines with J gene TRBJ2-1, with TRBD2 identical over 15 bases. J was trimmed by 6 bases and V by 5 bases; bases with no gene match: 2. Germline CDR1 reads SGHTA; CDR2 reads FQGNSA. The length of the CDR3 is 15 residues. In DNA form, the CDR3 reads TGTGCCAGCAGCCCGGGACTAGCGGGGGGCAATGAGCAGTTCTTC. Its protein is CASSPGLAGGNEQFF.

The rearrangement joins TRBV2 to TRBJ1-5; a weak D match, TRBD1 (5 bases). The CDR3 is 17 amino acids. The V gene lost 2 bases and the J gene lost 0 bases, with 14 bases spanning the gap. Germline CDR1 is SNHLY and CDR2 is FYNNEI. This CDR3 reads CASSEWRGHPSNQPQHF. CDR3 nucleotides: TGTGCCAGCAGTGAATGGAGGGGCCATCCTAGCAATCAGCCCCAGCATTTT.

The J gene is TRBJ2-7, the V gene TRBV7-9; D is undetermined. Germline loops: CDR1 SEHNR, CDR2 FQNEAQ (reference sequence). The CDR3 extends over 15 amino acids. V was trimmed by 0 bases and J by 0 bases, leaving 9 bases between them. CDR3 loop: CASSLARQDSYEQYF. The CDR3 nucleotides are TGTGCCAGCAGCTTAGCCCGGCAGGACTCCTACGAGCAGTACTTC.

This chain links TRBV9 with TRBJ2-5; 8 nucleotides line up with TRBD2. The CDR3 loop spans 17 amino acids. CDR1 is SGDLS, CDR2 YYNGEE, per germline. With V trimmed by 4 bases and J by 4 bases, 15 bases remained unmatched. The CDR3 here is CASSLGSVGGGTETQYF. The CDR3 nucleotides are TGTGCCAGCAGCTTAGGGAGTGTGGGCGGGGGGACAGAGACCCAGTACTTC.

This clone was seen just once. The CDR3 DNA follows: TGTGCCAGCAGCGACAGGGGCAGGTACGAGCAGTACTTC. Translated: CASSDRGRYEQYF. V and J are TRBV7-2 and TRBJ2-7; the match to TRBD1 covers 8 bases. This CDR3 is 13 amino acids long. Unmatched junction bases numbered 4, after V lost 5 bases and J lost 4 bases. Per the germline V gene, CDR1 is SGHTA and CDR2 is FQGNSA.

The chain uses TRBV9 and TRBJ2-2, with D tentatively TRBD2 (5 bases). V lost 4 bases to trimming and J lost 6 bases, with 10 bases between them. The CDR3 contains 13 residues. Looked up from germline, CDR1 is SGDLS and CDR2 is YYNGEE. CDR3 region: CASSSEGAGELFF. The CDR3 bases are TGTGCCAGCAGCTCAGAGGGCGCCGGGGAGCTGTTTTTT.

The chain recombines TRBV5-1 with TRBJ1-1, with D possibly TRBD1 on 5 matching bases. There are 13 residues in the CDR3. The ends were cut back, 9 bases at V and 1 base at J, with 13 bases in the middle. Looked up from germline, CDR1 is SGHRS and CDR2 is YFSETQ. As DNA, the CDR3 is TGCGCCACCTCACTGGGGGGGAACACTGAAGCTTTCTTT. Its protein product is CATSLGGNTEAFF.

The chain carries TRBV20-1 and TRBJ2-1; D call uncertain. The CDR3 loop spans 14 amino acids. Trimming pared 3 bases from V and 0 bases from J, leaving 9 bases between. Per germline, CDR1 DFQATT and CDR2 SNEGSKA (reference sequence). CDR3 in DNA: TGCAGTGCTAGTAAGCCCGACTCCTACAATGAGCAGTTCTTC. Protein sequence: CSASKPDSYNEQFF.

In DNA form, the CDR3 reads TGTGCCAGCAGTCCAGAATACGAGCAGTACTTC. This gives the protein CASSPEYEQYF. This chain joins TRBV2 and TRBJ2-7; D call uncertain. The CDR3 is 11 residues long. From germline, CDR1 is SNHLY and CDR2 FYNNEI. Between the trimmed V and J ends, which lost 5 bases and 4 bases, there was a span of 6 bases. The full variable domain, its missing parts supplied by reference TRBV2 and TRBJ2-7, is EPEVTQTPSHQVTQMGQEVILRCVPISNHLYFYWYRQILGQKVEFLVSFYNNEISEKSEIFDDQFSVERPDGSNFTLKIRSTKLEDSAMYFCASSPEYEQYFGPGTRLTVT.